This T cell receptor beta chain was obtained from a study of cytomegalovirus exposure and HLA in healthy donors (dated by TCRdb to the late 2010s). Context from the whole study: In an earlier analysis of under 750 of the donors, less than 350 Gb of sequence data and approximately 100 million unique TCR beta sequences from 180 million or so T cells were reported. A few DR-DQ haplotypes were treated as single units for association and clustering because of strong linkage in the cohort. In an earlier analysis of over 550 of the donors, high-throughput TCR beta sequencing was used to judge whether each TCR beta V gene segment behaved as functional or pseudogenic. Of the approximately 400 genotyped donors, around 81% fell in the genetic ancestry cluster associated with self-reported Caucasian donors. Class I and class II HLA loci were covered by the typing at four-digit resolution. The number of donors typed differed by locus, with 629-630 for A, B, C, DRB1 and DQB1, more than 500 for DQA1, some 570 for DPA1, and around 430 for DPB1. Every discovery cohort repertoire had been produced on one sequencing platform. A later analysis re-analyzed previously published TCR beta repertoires from roughly 690 donors and added high-resolution HLA genotyping to study TCR occurrence patterns. To predict cytomegalovirus infection status, the study brought together high-throughput TCR immunosequencing, statistical association of individual TCRs with disease status, and machine learning. Rather than using new phenotypic data, the later analysis identified candidate immune exposures from TCR beta sequences and from how often those sequences occurred across donors. Among some 400 genotyped donors of the cohort, an average of approximately 240,000 unique TCR beta nucleotide sequences was sequenced per donor, of which 15% to 20% were non-productive. Besides the first cohort of roughly 640 subjects, a separate validation cohort made up of 95 to 150 different subjects was used. The study aimed to test whether signatures of past pathogen exposure could be identified by cataloging public T cell receptors. The T cell repertoires of some 670 subjects were profiled by immunosequencing and related to cytomegalovirus serostatus. Alongside the repertoire data, information on donor age, sex, ethnicity and CMV serostatus was compiled. An early release covering roughly 640 HLA-typed donors comprised about 320 gigabases of sequencing data and tens of millions of unique TCR sequences. A later genetic analysis used genome-wide SNP genotypes for about 65% of the roughly 700 donors, treating that subset as a discovery cohort.

The library relied on the immunoSEQ multiplex PCR assay. For the multiplex PCR, a mixture combining 60 forward primers for TCR Vbeta segments and 13 reverse primers for TCR Jbeta segments was used. Amplification of the CDR3 region of rearranged TCR beta genes was performed with a multiplex PCR assay on genomic DNA. The Illumina HiSeq System was used to sequence the amplified TCR beta libraries as 87-base-pair reads. On the authors' methods: A later analysis counted approximately 74 million unique TCR beta chains across the 666 repertoires, and roughly 9.9 million of these chains were shared by at least two donors. Raw reads were error-corrected and collapsed into unique sequences with a nearest-neighbor algorithm that merged closely related sequences to remove PCR and sequencing errors. CDR3 sequences were aligned to IMGT reference sequences to assign V, D and J gene segments. For a sequence to be retained, a match of at least six nucleotides was required to both a V gene segment and a J gene segment. Rearrangements were classified as productive when the CDR3 lacked stop codons and remained in frame with V and J, and all other rearrangements were classified as non-productive. Following IMGT convention, CDR3 was defined as the stretch from the second conserved V-encoded cysteine up to the conserved J-encoded phenylalanine. The earlier analysis of 587 of the donors excluded sequences that lacked an unambiguous match to a single V gene segment. In an earlier analysis of several hundred of the donors, V segments were called functional above 56.7% productive rearrangements and were called segregating when the between-donor standard deviation exceeded 5%. A statistical classification framework was built to diagnose cytomegalovirus status from the catalog of TCR beta chain sequences. In a later analysis, V and J genes were assigned by comparing TCR nucleotide sequences against IMGT/GENE-DB human TR gene sequences. A later analysis assigned CDR3 sequences and most-parsimonious VDJ recombination scenarios with the TCRdist pipeline. A later analysis defined each TCR beta chain by its CDR3 amino acid sequence plus V-gene family, and excluded reads lacking a unique V-gene family. In a later analysis, 550 to 650 highly shared, low-generation-probability nucleotide sequences were removed to address suspected cross-contamination and a sequencing artifact. In a later analysis, a clonal expansion index for each public chain was calculated from normalized within-repertoire ranks of inferred template counts. A later analysis computed generation probabilities with a VDJ recombination model fitted to out-of-frame rearrangements, and checked the results against IGoR. In a later analysis, hypergeometric tests were used to score TCR-TCR, TCR-HLA and TCR-CMV co-occurrence, with a repertoire-size bias correction applied to TCR pairs. A later analysis estimated false discovery rates by permuting HLA or CMV assignments 20 times. In a later analysis, co-occurring TCRs were grouped using DBSCAN, with TCRdist sequence similarity added in when clustering inside HLA-allele-positive subsets. For co-occurrence clustering, repertoires with fewer than 30,000 or more than 120,000 public chains were excluded, along with 5 or 6 repertoires with anomalous nucleotide sharing. The source is immuneACCESS, and TCRdb retained only in-frame sequences with V and J called. Part of the clones is not carried over; for the studies checked, unresolved V genes explain less than half of this, and the remainder is unexplained. V, J and clone size derive from that table, while D and trimming were established from the DNA sequence. This sample lists about 130,000 clones; 55% to 80% were detected once. Roughly 2.5% of the sample is held by the ten biggest clonotypes.

From a lookup of the germline V gene, CDR1 and CDR2 are MNHEY and SVGAGI. Its CDR3 holds 15 amino acids, cysteine through phenylalanine. Just the 45-base CDR3 DNA is kept, in frame starting at base 1. Compared with germline, V lacks 5 bases and J lacks 6 bases; bases without a gene match: 11. The cohort was made up of roughly 670 healthy bone marrow donors. At the time of sampling, every cohort member was nominally healthy, though immune exposures that went unrecorded were likely present. The donor was CMV seronegative and was included in the group of hundreds of seronegative cohort members. Each donor provided a peripheral blood sample, and peripheral blood mononuclear cells were used for TCR beta sequencing. The Qiagen DNeasy Blood Extraction Kit was used to extract genomic DNA from the blood cell samples. Results and caveats for the whole study, not just this receptor: A later analysis reported that several top co-occurrence clusters appeared linked to parvovirus B19, influenza, CMV and Epstein-Barr virus. In vitro tests confirmed that a few of the cytomegalovirus-associated TCR beta chains recognize cytomegalovirus antigens. A group of highly shared sequence variants was considered likely to be a technical artifact of the sequencing pipeline. In the study, roughly 160 TCR beta chains were listed as associated with cytomegalovirus. Because counts were too low, about 15 rarely observed V segments, including chromosome 9 orphons, were left out of the earlier analysis of 587 of the donors. Some IMGT-functional V segments, including TRBV6-2 and TRBV6-3, could not be distinguished by the 87-base-pair reads and were therefore excluded. Correlated functional status among segregating V segments might be attributable to linkage disequilibrium, but an unknown experimental factor could not be ruled out. A later analysis found that HLA-associated TCR beta chains were more clonally expanded and had lower generation probabilities than equally common non-associated chains. According to the authors, the approach could potentially be generalized to other disease states and immunological phenotypes. Most TCR sequences were seen in very few donors, while some public TCRs were found in many individuals. Assigning TCR associations to individual alleles was difficult when HLA alleles, especially DR and DQ, strongly co-occurred. In a later genetic analysis, fewer N-insertions in productive TCRs were reported among donors in an Asian-associated ancestry cluster than the roughly 700-donor mean. The presence/absence analyses assumed that sequencing depth was roughly uniform across donors, and that assumption may not be true. V-gene and J-gene trimming of TCR beta chains was associated with a missense DCLRE1C variant in a later genetic analysis, and the association was replicated in an independent cohort. The only immune exposure information available for the cohort was CMV serostatus. Broadly in line with IMGT annotations, most TCR beta V segments showed up in productive rearrangements about 90% or about 30% of the time in an earlier analysis of around 600 of the donors. The cohort was sequenced for TCR beta chains only, and without alpha or paired-chain data the features that could be detected were limited. At a false discovery rate of 0.05, a later analysis linked 15,000 to 20,000 TCR beta sequences to specific HLA alleles. Cytomegalovirus status was reported to be diagnosed by the classifier with high specificity and sensitivity in both the original and validation cohorts. A further reported finding was that TCR beta sequences accurately predicted the HLA-A and HLA-B alleles for most subjects in the first cohort. Because some donors lacked HLA typing at each locus, the association tests relied only on the typed subset. In a later analysis, TCR association rates were found to vary across HLA loci, with the most associated TCRs seen for DRB1 alleles and the fewest for HLA-C alleles. According to a later analysis, most CMV-associated TCR beta chains appeared to be HLA-restricted, and the HLA associations seemed to be driven largely by CMV exposure.

As concerns this clone: Its antigen is unknown. One base away there is no much larger clone; base qualities are not given.

Source material: PBMCs. The sequence came from a woman in her forties in good health and CMV-seronegative. The chain links TRBV6-5 with TRBJ1-1; 8 central bases correspond to TRBD1. CDR3 loop: CASSTIAPGQAEAFF. The DNA is as follows: TGTGCCAGCAGTACCATAGCACCGGGACAGGCTGAAGCTTTCTTT.